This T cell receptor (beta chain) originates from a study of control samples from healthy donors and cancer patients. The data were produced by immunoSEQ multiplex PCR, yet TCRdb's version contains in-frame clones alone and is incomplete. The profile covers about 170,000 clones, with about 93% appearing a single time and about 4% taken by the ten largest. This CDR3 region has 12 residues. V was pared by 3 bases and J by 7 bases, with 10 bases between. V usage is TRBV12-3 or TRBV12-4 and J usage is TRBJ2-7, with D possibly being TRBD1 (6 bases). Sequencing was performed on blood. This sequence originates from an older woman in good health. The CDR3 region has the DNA TGTGCCAGCAGTTTGAAAAGGGGGGAGCAGTACTTC. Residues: CASSLKRGEQYF.